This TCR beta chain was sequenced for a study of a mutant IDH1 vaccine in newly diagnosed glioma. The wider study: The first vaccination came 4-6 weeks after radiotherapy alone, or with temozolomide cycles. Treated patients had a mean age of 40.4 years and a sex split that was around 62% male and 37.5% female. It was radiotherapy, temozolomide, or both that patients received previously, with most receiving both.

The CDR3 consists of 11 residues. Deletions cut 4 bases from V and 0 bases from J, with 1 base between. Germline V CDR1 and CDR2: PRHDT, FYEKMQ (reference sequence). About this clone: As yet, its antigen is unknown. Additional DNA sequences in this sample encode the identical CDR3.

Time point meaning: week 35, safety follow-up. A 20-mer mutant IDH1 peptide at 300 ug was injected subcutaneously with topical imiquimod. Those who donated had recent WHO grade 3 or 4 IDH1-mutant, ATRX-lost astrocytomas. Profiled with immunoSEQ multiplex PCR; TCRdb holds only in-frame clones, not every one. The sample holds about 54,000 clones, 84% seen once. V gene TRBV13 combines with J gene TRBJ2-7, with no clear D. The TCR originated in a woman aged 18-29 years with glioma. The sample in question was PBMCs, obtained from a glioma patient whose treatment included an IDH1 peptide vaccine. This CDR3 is CASSYSYEQYF. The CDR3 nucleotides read TGTGCCAGCAGCTACTCCTACGAGCAGTACTTC. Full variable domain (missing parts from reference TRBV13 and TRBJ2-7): AAGVIQSPRHLIKEKRETATLKCYPIPRHDTVYWYQQGPGQDPQFLISFYEKMQSDKGSIPDRFSAQQFSDYHSELNMSSLELGDSALYFCASSYSYEQYFGPGTRLTVT.